This record covers a single T cell receptor (beta chain). This clonotype was seen many times. Which antigen it targets is not known. No base qualities exist here, and no much larger clone lies one base off it. This record belongs to a study of Graves' ophthalmopathy and Graves' hyperthyroidism listed by TCRdb under 2018. The study in broad terms: Peripheral blood was collected at initial diagnosis, prior to any treatment. A discovery set of 100 or so patients (around 40 ophthalmopathy, fewer than 60 stable hyperthyroidism) was enrolled to explore V-J signatures distinguishing ophthalmopathy from hyperthyroidism. After sampling, hyperthyroidism patients received methimazole starting at 30 mg daily, and ophthalmopathy patients received high-dose intravenous methylprednisolone. An independent validation cohort comprised roughly 20 hyperthyroidism patients and 15 to 17 patients who later progressed from hyperthyroidism to ophthalmopathy. In over 5 hyperthyroidism patients, the T-cell repertoires found in thyroid tissue were compared with those found in blood. In total, approximately 140 blood samples were TCR-sequenced: approximately 42 ophthalmopathy, roughly 77 hyperthyroidism and approximately 17 hyperthyroidism-to-ophthalmopathy patients. The study used TCR beta repertoire signatures to distinguish Graves' ophthalmopathy from Graves' hyperthyroidism and to predict progression to ophthalmopathy. The paper's findings and limits, for the study overall: The 13-signature model separated ophthalmopathy from stable hyperthyroidism with around 90% sensitivity and 81.08% specificity in cross-validation, and 80%/75% in the test set. Most expanded thyroid clonotypes with frequency above 0.001 were also detected in blood, suggesting blood repertoires may reflect the thyroid immune response. In validation, the model predicted ophthalmopathy progression with more than 70% sensitivity and around 72% specificity; more than ten predicted patients were CT-confirmed with GO in a median of around 6 months. No statistical method was used to predetermine the sample size, and group allocation was not hidden from the investigators.

Including cysteine and phenylalanine, the CDR3 has 14 amino acids. Of the read, only the CDR3 DNA is kept; its 42 bases are in frame from base 1. Reading the germline V gene gives CDR1 MNHNS and CDR2 SASEGT. At the junction V is shortened by 7 bases and J by 2 bases, with 15 bases in between. For repertoire sequencing, TCR beta CDR3 regions were amplified from RNA transcripts. The first round of RT-PCR was done with HTBI primers and the Qiagen OneStep RT-PCR kit, and was followed by a second round of multiplex PCR, then size selection and purification. Libraries were sequenced paired-end with 100 bp reads on an Illumina HiSeq2000. From the authors' description of their analysis: SOAPnuke was used to process the reads, removing any read that contained adapters or uncalled bases, had a mean Phred below 15, or lacked an exact match to the constant primer or identifier. COPE v1.2.5 was used to merge the high-quality paired reads. Clonotypes were defined as unique nucleotide sequences and were aligned to IMGT TRB V, D and J references using MiTCR v1.1. The analysis was limited to V-J combinations with a frequency above 0.0001, which together covered approximately 99% of the repertoires. A TCR clonal expansion and chaos score per V-J combination was defined as the ratio of F50 clonal expansion to chaos observed in the TCRdist matrix. Welch's t-statistics and random forest were used to narrow the features down to 10 to 15 V-J combinations, which were then fed into a naive Bayes classifier. Thyroid-blood repertoire similarity was quantified with the Morisita-Horn index. Using fastp at Q25 and MiXCR, TCRdb reprocessed the public reads and kept productive beta chains. CDR3 protein duplicates are merged, each entry listing the most common genes and DNA. None of the V and J calls come from the authors' own analysis; TCRdb made them. In this sample the table shows some 350,000 distinct CDR3 sequences, about 17% of which occur a single time. The biggest ten clones account for 2.4% of the sample.

Hyperthyroidism was considered stable if no progression to ophthalmopathy occurred within 18 months of follow-up. Hyperthyroidism patients were newly diagnosed, with disease duration under 2 months, and aged 18 to 65 years. Patients with other autoimmune diseases, uncontrolled infections, pregnancy or lactation were excluded from the study. Diagnosis relied on clinical symptoms, serum thyroxine, TRAb, thyroid ultrasound and orbital computed tomography. PBMCs were isolated from about 9.1 ml of fresh peripheral blood by Ficoll-Paque density gradient centrifugation. Total RNA was extracted using Trizol reagent, and RNA quality was checked on an Agilent 2100 Bioanalyzer.

The specimen was peripheral blood. This chain is built from TRBV6-1 and TRBJ2-7; a tentative D match to TRBD2 spans 6 bases. The TCR sequence derives from an adult woman with stable Graves' hyperthyroidism. The DNA sequence is as follows: TGTGCCAGCACCATAGCCGGGAGTACCTACGAGCAGTACTTC. Translated, it gives CASTIAGSTYEQYF.